These T cell receptor beta chains were read from a single sample in a study of beta chain features in type 1 diabetes. Generated by immunoSEQ multiplex PCR, the TCRdb table keeps only in-frame clones and is missing some. The table includes 120,000 to 150,000 clones, 10% detected once. The sequencing input was naive CD4+ T cells from blood. The receptors shown here come from a man in his late teens or twenties in good health. Each CDR3 is given with its conserved first and last residue. Fields, in order: D gene, clone size, CDR3 length, V gene, J gene, CDR3 DNA, CDR3 protein. D genes are given only for firm matches. Part of the rows lack a size; the others show once, few, many or a class for expanded clones.

D: TRBD1
size: -
length: 13
V: TRBV2
J: TRBJ1-5
DNA: TGTGCCAGCAAGGACAGGCGGGATCAGCCCCAGCATTTT
CDR3: CASKDRRDQPQHF

D: -
size: many
length: 15
V: TRBV7-9
J: TRBJ2-3
DNA: TGTGCCAGCAGCCCATTAGGCGGACGGGGAGATACGCAGTATTTT
CDR3: CASSPLGGRGDTQYF

D: TRBD2
size: many
length: 13
V: TRBV30
J: TRBJ2-5
DNA: TGTGCCTGGACAGGTAGCGGGGGAAAGACCCAGTACTTC
CDR3: CAWTGSGGKTQYF

D: -
size: -
length: 15
V: TRBV15
J: TRBJ1-4
DNA: TGTGCCACCAGCAGAGACCGGTCGGGGTGGGAAAAACTGTTTTTT
CDR3: CATSRDRSGWEKLFF

D: TRBD1
size: -
length: 14
V: TRBV19
J: TRBJ1-1
DNA: TGTGCCAGTAGTTCAGACAGGGGGTTCTCTGAAGCTTTCTTT
CDR3: CASSSDRGFSEAFF

D: -
size: few
length: 15
V: TRBV18
J: TRBJ1-5
DNA: TGTGCCAGCTCACCGACGGGACAAGGGGTTCAGCCCCAGCATTTT
CDR3: CASSPTGQGVQPQHF

D: -
size: -
length: 16
V: TRBV7-8
J: TRBJ1-2
DNA: TGTGCCAGCAGCTTAGACCGACAGGCTCCTAACTATGGCTACACCTTC
CDR3: CASSLDRQAPNYGYTF

D: -
size: few
length: 12
V: TRBV5-4
J: TRBJ2-7
DNA: TGTGCCAGCACCATGGGGGGTACCGAGCAGTACTTC
CDR3: CASTMGGTEQYF

D: -
size: -
length: 14
V: TRBV7-8
J: TRBJ1-1
DNA: TGTGCCAGCAGCCCAACATGGGAGCGCACTGAAGCTTTCTTT
CDR3: CASSPTWERTEAFF

D: -
size: -
length: 17
V: TRBV6-1
J: TRBJ2-5
DNA: TGTGCCAGCAGTGTCCAGCGCGGGACTCCTGGGAAAGAGACCCAGTACTTC
CDR3: CASSVQRGTPGKETQYF

D: TRBD1
size: few
length: 15
V: TRBV15
J: TRBJ1-4
DNA: TGTGCCACCAGCACCGGGACAGGGAGGGTTGAAAAACTGTTTTTT
CDR3: CATSTGTGRVEKLFF

D: -
size: -
length: 16
V: TRBV10-2
J: TRBJ2-5
DNA: TGCGCCAGCAGTGAAGGGGGGGGCTACGGCCAAGAGACCCAGTACTTC
CDR3: CASSEGGGYGQETQYF

D: -
size: few
length: 12
V: TRBV7-8
J: TRBJ1-2
DNA: TGTGCCAGCAGCTTATCGTCAGGTGGCTACACCTTC
CDR3: CASSLSSGGYTF

D: -
size: few
length: 16
V: TRBV5-1
J: TRBJ2-5
DNA: TGCGCCAGCAGCTTGACAGGGATGGTGGGACAAGAGACCCAGTACTTC
CDR3: CASSLTGMVGQETQYF

D: TRBD1
size: -
length: 16
V: TRBV30
J: TRBJ2-2
DNA: TGTGCCTGGACCTCGACCGGGACAGGGCTTTCCGGGGAGCTGTTTTTT
CDR3: CAWTSTGTGLSGELFF

D: -
size: -
length: 14
V: TRBV6-6
J: TRBJ1-2
DNA: TGTGCCAGCAGCCGGACTGGACAGCTCTATGGCTACACCTTC
CDR3: CASSRTGQLYGYTF

D: TRBD2
size: few
length: 16
V: TRBV9
J: TRBJ2-3
DNA: TGTGCCAGCAGCGTAGAGGTAGCGGGGGGAGGGGATACGCAGTATTTT
CDR3: CASSVEVAGGGDTQYF

D: TRBD2
size: -
length: 16
V: TRBV30
J: TRBJ2-5
DNA: TGTGCCTGGAGTTCAGCGGGGGCCGGGGGGCAAGAGACCCAGTACTTC
CDR3: CAWSSAGAGGQETQYF

D: TRBD1
size: few
length: 16
V: TRBV28
J: TRBJ2-5
DNA: TGTGCCAGCAGTACCCCCTTGGCAGGGGGCCCAGAGACCCAGTACTTC
CDR3: CASSTPLAGGPETQYF

D: -
size: few
length: 16
V: TRBV2
J: TRBJ1-5
DNA: TGTGCCAGCAGTGATGGCAGGGGATTTACCAATCAGCCCCAGCATTTT
CDR3: CASSDGRGFTNQPQHF

D: -
size: -
length: 18
V: TRBV21-1
J: TRBJ2-4
DNA: TGTGCCAGCAGCAAAGGGTCGGATCAGGTCTACCAAAAACGAGTTCAGTACTTC
CDR3: CASSKGSDQVYQKRVQYF

D: -
size: -
length: 14
V: TRBV7-2
J: TRBJ1-2
DNA: TGTGCCAGCAGCTTAGGGGCAAACAACTATGGCTACACCTTC
CDR3: CASSLGANNYGYTF

D: TRBD1
size: -
length: 14
V: TRBV27
J: TRBJ1-1
DNA: TGTGCCAGCAGTTTATGGGGACAGGGGGCTGAAGCTTTCTTT
CDR3: CASSLWGQGAEAFF

D: -
size: few
length: 16
V: TRBV28
J: TRBJ1-6
DNA: TGTGCCAGCAGTCCATGGGAGGGACCGATTAATTCACCCCTCCACTTT
CDR3: CASSPWEGPINSPLHF

D: TRBD2
size: -
length: 14
V: TRBV10-3
J: TRBJ2-3
DNA: TGTGCCATCAGTGATGCGCGGGGGGCAGATACGCAGTATTTT
CDR3: CAISDARGADTQYF

D: TRBD1
size: few
length: 16
V: TRBV5-1
J: TRBJ2-5
DNA: TGCGCCAGCAGCATACAAACACAGGGGGCTGGGGAGACCCAGTACTTC
CDR3: CASSIQTQGAGETQYF

D: TRBD1
size: few
length: 16
V: TRBV7-9
J: TRBJ2-3
DNA: TGTGCCAGCAGCTTAGGACAGGGGATAGGGCGGGATACGCAGTATTTT
CDR3: CASSLGQGIGRDTQYF

D: -
size: few
length: 17
V: TRBV7-2
J: TRBJ2-2
DNA: TGTGCCAGCAGCCTACAAACAGGGTTCGCGAACACCGGGGAGCTGTTTTTT
CDR3: CASSLQTGFANTGELFF

D: -
size: many
length: 12
V: TRBV7-2
J: TRBJ2-1
DNA: TGTGCCAGCAGCCCACTCTTTCATGAGCAGTTCTTC
CDR3: CASSPLFHEQFF

D: TRBD1
size: few
length: 15
V: TRBV28
J: TRBJ2-7
DNA: TGTGCCAGCAGTTTATGGTCCAGGGGGTCCTACGAGCAGTACTTC
CDR3: CASSLWSRGSYEQYF

D: TRBD1
size: -
length: 16
V: TRBV10-3
J: TRBJ1-2
DNA: TGTGCCATCAGTGAGTCAGGGGCGGACAGGTCCGAGGGCTACACCTTC
CDR3: CAISESGADRSEGYTF

D: TRBD1
size: many
length: 15
V: TRBV5-1
J: TRBJ1-5
DNA: TGCGCCAGCAGCTGGACAGGGGAGTCCAGTCAGCCCCAGCATTTT
CDR3: CASSWTGESSQPQHF

D: -
size: -
length: 15
V: TRBV6-5
J: TRBJ2-7
DNA: TGTGCCAGCACTATAAGCGTGGGGGACTCGTACGAGCAGTACTTC
CDR3: CASTISVGDSYEQYF

D: TRBD2
size: few
length: 15
V: TRBV9
J: TRBJ2-1
DNA: TGTGCCAGCAGCGCGAGCGGGGGTAGAATAAATGAGCAGTTCTTC
CDR3: CASSASGGRINEQFF

D: TRBD2
size: few
length: 15
V: TRBV18
J: TRBJ2-3
DNA: TGTGCCAGCTTCGAACTCGGCGGGGGGACAGATACGCAGTATTTT
CDR3: CASFELGGGTDTQYF

D: TRBD1
size: -
length: 17
V: TRBV25-1
J: TRBJ2-7
DNA: TGTGCCAGCAGTGAATCACAGGGGGCCGGTCAGGCGTACGAGCAGTACTTC
CDR3: CASSESQGAGQAYEQYF

D: -
size: many
length: 12
V: TRBV29-1
J: TRBJ1-1
DNA: TGCAGCGCTGTACAGGGTCCTACTGAAGCTTTCTTT
CDR3: CSAVQGPTEAFF

D: TRBD1
size: few
length: 14
V: TRBV11-2
J: TRBJ2-3
DNA: TGTGCCAGCAGTCCTCGACAGGGGGCAGATACGCAGTATTTT
CDR3: CASSPRQGADTQYF

D: TRBD1
size: -
length: 16
V: TRBV4-1
J: TRBJ2-6
DNA: TGCGCCAGCAGCCAAGGACAGGGGTCTGGGGCCAACGTCCTGACTTTC
CDR3: CASSQGQGSGANVLTF

D: -
size: few
length: 14
V: TRBV7-9
J: TRBJ2-7
DNA: TGTGCCAGCAGCTACCGGCAGGGGTTCAACGAGCAGTACTTC
CDR3: CASSYRQGFNEQYF

D: TRBD1
size: few
length: 14
V: TRBV19
J: TRBJ2-3
DNA: TGTGCCAGCAGCTTAGGGGACAGGCCAGATACGCAGTATTTT
CDR3: CASSLGDRPDTQYF

D: TRBD1
size: few
length: 14
V: TRBV10-3
J: TRBJ2-7
DNA: TGTGCCATCAGGATGGGACAGCAGTTGGGCGAGCAGTACTTC
CDR3: CAIRMGQQLGEQYF

D: TRBD1
size: -
length: 15
V: TRBV6-5
J: TRBJ2-5
DNA: TGTGCCAGCAGTTCTCTGACAGGGGGGAAAGAGACCCAGTACTTC
CDR3: CASSSLTGGKETQYF

D: -
size: -
length: 14
V: TRBV7-6
J: TRBJ2-5
DNA: TGTGCCAGCAGCTCTCACACCATCCAAGAGACCCAGTACTTC
CDR3: CASSSHTIQETQYF

D: TRBD1
size: few
length: 15
V: TRBV7-2
J: TRBJ2-7
DNA: TGTGCCAGCAGCCCATGGACAGGGGACCCCTTTGAGCAGTACTTC
CDR3: CASSPWTGDPFEQYF

D: -
size: -
length: 13
V: TRBV6-1
J: TRBJ1-2
DNA: TGTGCCAGCAGTGAATCTAGTTTCTATGGCTACACCTTC
CDR3: CASSESSFYGYTF

D: TRBD1
size: few
length: 14
V: TRBV11-2
J: TRBJ1-6
DNA: TGTGCCAGCAGCTTAGGGACAGGGAATTCACCCCTCCACTTT
CDR3: CASSLGTGNSPLHF

D: -
size: -
length: 14
V: TRBV7-9
J: TRBJ2-5
DNA: TGTGCCAGCAGCTTTTCAGGGCTCGGGGAGACCCAGTACTTC
CDR3: CASSFSGLGETQYF

D: TRBD1
size: few
length: 14
V: TRBV5-4
J: TRBJ2-7
DNA: TGTGCCAGCAGCGAGCCGGGACAGACCTACGAGCAGTACTTC
CDR3: CASSEPGQTYEQYF

D: TRBD1
size: few
length: 15
V: TRBV28
J: TRBJ1-4
DNA: TGTGCCAGCAGTTTCCTGGGACAGACTCATGAAAAACTGTTTTTT
CDR3: CASSFLGQTHEKLFF

D: TRBD2
size: -
length: 17
V: TRBV7-3
J: TRBJ2-3
DNA: TGTGCCAGCAGCTTATTTCGCGGGGGGGCCAAGACAGATACGCAGTATTTT
CDR3: CASSLFRGGAKTDTQYF

D: TRBD1
size: -
length: 16
V: TRBV19
J: TRBJ2-2
DNA: TGTGCCAGTAGTCAACCCGGGACAGGGTACACCGGGGAGCTGTTTTTT
CDR3: CASSQPGTGYTGELFF

D: -
size: few
length: 17
V: TRBV15
J: TRBJ1-5
DNA: TGTGCCACCAGCGAGCCCCGGGACACCTTCCCCAATCAGCCCCAGCATTTT
CDR3: CATSEPRDTFPNQPQHF

D: TRBD1
size: many
length: 16
V: TRBV4-2
J: TRBJ2-7
DNA: TGTGCCAGCAGCCAAGTCCCGACAGGGGAGTTCAACGAGCAGTACTTC
CDR3: CASSQVPTGEFNEQYF

D: TRBD1
size: -
length: 15
V: TRBV6-5
J: TRBJ1-6
DNA: TGTGCCAGCAGTTACTCGGGACAGGGGACAGGACCCCTCCACTTT
CDR3: CASSYSGQGTGPLHF